Sequencing of this TCR beta chain was carried out in a study of blood T cell repertoires in COVID-19. Cohorts were assigned according to the clinical history that participants reported. The count of this clone is one. This CDR3 has 15 residues. The germline V gene encodes CDR1 LNHDA and CDR2 SQIVND (reference sequence). V was cut by 3 bases and J by 4 bases, with 13 bases left in between. Profiled with immunoSEQ multiplex PCR; TCRdb holds only in-frame clones, not every one. The sample contains approximately 170,000 clones, 65% to 85% of which appear only once. The sample taken for sequencing was PBMCs or T cells enriched from blood (not recorded which). The receptor was derived from a woman between 45 and 60 years old in a cohort exposed to, infected with or recovered from COVID-19 (not recorded which). J is TRBJ1-5 and V is TRBV19; TRBD1 might be the D (6 bases). The CDR3 sequence is CASSIGQSTNQPQHF. CDR3 bases: TGTGCCAGTAGTATCGGACAGTCGACTAATCAGCCCCAGCATTTT.